The 29 T cell receptor beta chains below come from one sample, sequenced in a study of T cells in Graves' hyperthyroidism and ophthalmopathy. Amplified TCR beta CDR3 regions came from RNA transcripts. Initially, a first-round RT-PCR of the TCR CDR3 employed the HTBI primer set. TCRdb processed the multiplex PCR reads anew with MiXCR; each CDR3 protein has one entry. The data contain 250,000 to 400,000 distinct CDR3 sequences, roughly an eighth of them singletons. Specimen: blood. The receptors were sampled from a woman between 35 and 50 years old with Graves' ophthalmopathy.

This clonotype showed up many times. V gene TRBV5-5 combines with J gene TRBJ2-7, with D perhaps matching TRBD2 (6 bases). Per germline, CDR1 SGHKS and CDR2 YYEKEE (reference sequence). The V and J ends lost 2 bases and 7 bases respectively, with 25 bases between them. The CDR3 is 17 residues long. CDR3 sequence: CASSLSRVGSWAGEQYF. CDR3 sequence (DNA): TGTGCCAGCAGCTTAAGTCGTGTCGGGAGCTGGGCTGGGGAGCAGTACTTC.

This chain links TRBV7-2 with TRBJ2-6, with a possible D match to TRBD1 (6 bases). CDR1 is SGHTA, CDR2 FQGNSA, per germline. The ends were cut back, 1 base at V and 0 bases at J, with 10 bases in the middle. The CDR3 runs to 17 residues. The CDR3 region is CASSLVVGASGANVLTF. CDR3 bases: TGTGCCAGCAGCTTAGTAGTGGGGGCCTCTGGGGCCAACGTCCTGACTTTC. The complete variable domain, with remaining parts taken from reference TRBV7-2 and TRBJ2-6, reads GAGVSQSPSNKVTEKGKDVELRCDPISGHTALYWYRQSLGQGLEFLIYFQGNSAPDKSGLPSDRFSAERTGGSVSTLTIQRTQQEDSAVYLCASSLVVGASGANVLTFGAGSRLTVL.

This clonotype was observed at least ten times. The rearrangement links TRBV29-1 to TRBJ2-7; 9 nucleotides line up with TRBD2. V lost 4 bases and J lost 2; bases outside the gene matches: 6. The CDR3 extends over 14 amino acids. The V gene's germline CDR1 is SQVTM and CDR2 ANQGSEA. Here the CDR3 reads CSVVGLAGPYEQYF. For the CDR3, the DNA is TGCAGCGTTGTTGGGCTAGCGGGACCCTACGAGCAGTACTTC.

This clonotype has a count of ten or more. The chain couples TRBV14 to TRBJ1-1, with D unresolved. Germline V gene lookup returns CDR1 SGHDN and CDR2 FVKESK. This CDR3 contains 13 residues. The V end was cut by 6 bases, the J end by 0 bases, with 8 bases between. The CDR3 sequence is CASSLRMNTEAFF. Written as DNA, the CDR3 is TGTGCCAGCAGTTTACGGATGAACACTGAAGCTTTCTTT.

The gene calls are TRBV10-3 and TRBJ2-2; 12 bases match TRBD2. J gave up 6 bases and V 3 bases, and 5 bases lay outside the gene matches. Germline V lookup: CDR1 ENHRY, CDR2 SYGVKD. This CDR3 spans 16 amino acids. The CDR3 region is CAISDPTSGGPGELFF. The CDR3 DNA reads as TGTGCCATCAGTGACCCGACTAGCGGGGGTCCCGGGGAGCTGTTTTTT.

This clonotype has at least ten counts. The chain couples TRBV6-5 to TRBJ1-3, with D unclear. V was cut by 2 bases and J by 2 bases, with 19 bases left in between. The V gene's germline CDR1 is MNHEY and CDR2 SVGAGI. CDR3 length: 18 residues. DNA of the CDR3: TGTGCCAGCAGTTACCTCGGGTCGCCGAGCCCGACTGGAAACACCATATATTTT. Translating it yields CASSYLGSPSPTGNTIYF.

This clonotype came up many times. The CDR3 sequence: CASRQGRANTEAFF. In DNA form, the CDR3 reads TGTGCCAGCAGGCAGGGACGGGCGAACACTGAAGCTTTCTTT. This chain connects TRBV2 to TRBJ1-1; tentatively, D is TRBD1 (5 bases). There are 14 residues in the CDR3. V lost 6 bases and J 1 base, leaving 12 bases between the germline ends. CDR1 is SNHLY and CDR2 is FYNNEI in the germline V gene.

The chain joins TRBV20-1 to TRBJ1-1, with a weak D call TRBD1 (5 bases). The length of the CDR3 is 15 residues. Looked up from germline, CDR1 is DFQATT and CDR2 is SNEGSKA (reference sequence). V dropped 5 bases and J dropped 4 bases, with 20 bases sitting between them. For the CDR3, the DNA is TGCAGTGCTTCAATGGGGGGAAGTTATATCACTGAAGCTTTCTTT. Its translation: CSASMGGSYITEAFF.

The table lists this clonotype with many counts. The rearrangement uses TRBV24-1 and TRBJ2-2, with 15 bases aligning to TRBD2. The length of the CDR3 is 20 residues. The V gene's germline CDR1 is KGHDR and CDR2 SFDVKD. Trimming at V came to 3 bases and at J to 3 bases, leaving 10 bases not matched to a gene. The CDR3 DNA sequence: TGTGCCACCAGTGATCTCAGGACTAGCGGGAGGGCCGGGGACACCGGGGAGCTGTTTTTT. Its translation is CATSDLRTSGRAGDTGELFF.

The chain is built from TRBV19 and TRBJ1-6; 12 nucleotides align to TRBD1. The germline V gene has CDR1 LNHDA and CDR2 SQIVND (reference sequence). With V trimmed by 7 bases and J by 7 bases, 8 bases remained unmatched. The length of the CDR3 is 16 residues. The CDR3 DNA reads TGTGCCAGTATGGCGCCCGGGACAGGGGGCAATTCACCCCTCCACTTT. It translates to CASMAPGTGGNSPLHF.

This clonotype was counted only a few times. The chain combines TRBV19 with TRBJ1-6; D call uncertain. The CDR3 consists of 13 residues. CDR1 and CDR2 from the germline V gene are LNHDA and SQIVND (reference sequence). V gave up 7 bases and J gave up 9 bases, with 13 bases separating them. CDR3 in DNA: TGTGCCAGTATGCCGGCCGCGGGTTCACCCCTCCACTTT. Translation: CASMPAAGSPLHF.

There are many counts of this clonotype. This chain joins TRBV9 and TRBJ1-1; perhaps TRBD1 as D (6 bases). The CDR3 is 14 residues long. The V gene's germline CDR1 is SGDLS and CDR2 YYNGEE. Between the trimmed V and J ends, which lost 3 bases and 0 bases, there was a span of 9 bases. CDR3: CASSGEGVNTEAFF. The DNA for the CDR3 is TGTGCCAGCAGCGGAGAGGGGGTGAACACTGAAGCTTTCTTT.

This clonotype was found a few times. V usage is TRBV11-2 and J usage is TRBJ2-7; 9 bases map to TRBD2. CDR3 length: 13 residues. The germline V gene has CDR1 SGHAT and CDR2 FQNNGV. V was pared by 6 bases and J by 5 bases, with 5 bases of the junction left unmatched. The CDR3 region is CASRSSGKNEQYF. The DNA for the CDR3 is TGTGCCAGCAGATCTAGCGGGAAGAACGAGCAGTACTTC.

The table lists this clonotype with a few counts. Here the CDR3 reads CAATGTYNEQFF. The CDR3 bases are TGTGCCGCCACCGGGACTTATAATGAGCAGTTCTTC. The chain links TRBV6-5 to TRBJ2-1; D perhaps matches TRBD2 (6 bases). The CDR3 has 12 amino acids. Trimming took 11 bases from V and 7 from J, leaving 15 bases between them. The germline CDR1 and CDR2 sequences are MNHEY and SVGAGI.

This clonotype occurred many times. The chain employs TRBV30 and TRBJ2-1; 10 nucleotides agree with TRBD2. Trimming at V came to 5 bases and at J to 3 bases, leaving 4 bases not matched to a gene. This CDR3 is 14 amino acids long. Germline V CDR1 and CDR2: GTSNPN, SVGIG (reference sequence). The CDR3 is CAWQSGRGYNEQFF. The CDR3 nucleotides are TGTGCCTGGCAGAGCGGGAGGGGCTACAATGAGCAGTTCTTC.

The table lists this clonotype with many counts. J is TRBJ2-1 and V is TRBV7-9, with 10 bases aligning to TRBD1. J gave up 6 bases and V 2 bases, and 13 bases lay outside the gene matches. The CDR3 is 18 residues long. Germline V gene lookup returns CDR1 SEHNR and CDR2 FQNEAQ (reference sequence). The CDR3 is CASSLRDRGSGNSNEQFF. The CDR3 bases are TGTGCCAGCAGCTTACGGGACAGGGGATCAGGAAATTCCAATGAGCAGTTCTTC.

This clonotype was seen many times. The chain employs TRBV6-1 and TRBJ1-5; 10 nucleotides agree with TRBD1. Germline V gene sequence: CDR1 MNHNS, CDR2 SASEGT. Trimming cost V 4 bases and J 9 bases; bases outside gene matches: 6. The CDR3 consists of 14 residues. The CDR3: CASSGPGQGLPQHF. CDR3 sequence (DNA): TGTGCCAGCAGTGGTCCGGGACAGGGGCTGCCCCAGCATTTT.

This clonotype appeared a few times. This chain connects TRBV5-1 to TRBJ1-1, with a tentative D call TRBD1 (6 bases). V lost 8 bases and J lost 1, with 15 bases in between. CDR1 and CDR2 (germline): SGHRS, YFSETQ. This CDR3 region has 14 residues. The CDR3 nucleotides are TGCGCCAGTCGGGAGGGGGGCCAGAACACTGAAGCTTTCTTT. This sequence encodes CASREGGQNTEAFF.

The table lists this clonotype with many counts. J is TRBJ2-5 and V is TRBV12-3 or TRBV12-4; perhaps TRBD1 as D (7 bases). The CDR3 consists of 16 residues. V dropped 5 bases and J dropped 5 bases, with 21 bases sitting between them. CDR3 sequence reads: CASSPTGGRGRETQYF. The CDR3 region has the DNA TGTGCCAGCAGTCCCACCGGGGGCAGGGGGAGGGAGACCCAGTACTTC.

This clonotype came up a few times. V is TRBV9 and J is TRBJ2-2, with TRBD2 identical over 14 bases. After removal of 4 bases from V and 5 bases from J, the junction contained 10 bases not matched to a gene. Germline V gene data show CDR1 as SGDLS and CDR2 as YYNGEE. The CDR3 covers 18 residues. The CDR3 nucleotides read TGTGCCAGCAGCACCCGACTAGCGGGAGGGCCTTTAACCGGGGAGCTGTTTTTT. This encodes CASSTRLAGGPLTGELFF.

This clonotype was counted between two and nine times. This chain links TRBV5-1 with TRBJ1-5, with no clear D. This CDR3 spans 15 amino acids. With 0 bases removed from V and 3 bases from J, the gap between germline ends came to 10 bases. Germline CDR1 reads SGHRS; CDR2 reads YFSETQ. The CDR3 is CASSLVPEHNQPQHF. In DNA form, the CDR3 reads TGCGCCAGCAGCTTGGTACCAGAACACAATCAGCCCCAGCATTTT.

In nucleotides, the CDR3 is TGCAGTGCTAGAGGTGGGGAAAAACTGTTTTTT. Translation: CSARGGEKLFF. This sequence joins TRBV20-1 and TRBJ1-4; D remains unclear. The ends were cut back, 1 base at V and 8 bases at J, with 5 bases in the middle. The CDR3 sequence is 11 residues long. Germline V CDR1 and CDR2: DFQATT, SNEGSKA (reference sequence).

This clonotype was seen many times. This chain links TRBV29-1 with TRBJ2-1, with 10 nucleotides matching TRBD2. The CDR3 has 15 residues. Germline CDR1 SQVTM, CDR2 ANQGSEA. V shed 4 bases and J 4 bases; nucleotides not matched to a gene: 7. For the CDR3, the DNA is TGCAGCGTTGGCCTCGGGACTAGCGTTTACAATGAGCAGTTCTTC. Protein product: CSVGLGTSVYNEQFF.

This clonotype has a count of ten or more. This rearrangement joins TRBV5-1 to TRBJ2-1, with D perhaps TRBD2 (8 bases). Trimming removed 5 bases at V and 6 bases at J, with 18 bases between. The CDR3 extends over 15 amino acids. The V gene's germline CDR1 is SGHRS and CDR2 YFSETQ. The CDR3 is CASRGLGGPGNEQFF. Here the CDR3 DNA reads TGCGCCAGCAGGGGACTAGGGGGCCCGGGCAATGAGCAGTTCTTC.

This clonotype was detected a few times. Sequence at one end of the junction differs from germline and may be a read error. This chain joins TRBV5-5 and TRBJ2-3; 9 positions agree with TRBD1. CDR1 and CDR2 from the germline V gene are SGHKS and YYEKEE (reference sequence). The CDR3 has 16 amino acids. CDR3 nucleotides: TGTGACAGCAGCTTGTCGACGGGACAGGGTCCAGATACGCAGTATTTT. Protein product: CDSSLSTGQGPDTQYF.

This clonotype has a count of ten or more. The V call is TRBV27, the J call TRBJ2-2; 8 nucleotides line up with TRBD1. Germline V gene sequence: CDR1 MNHEY, CDR2 SMNVEV (reference sequence). The V gene end was trimmed by 6 bases and the J gene end by 6 bases; junction bases not matched to a gene: 6. This CDR3 contains 14 residues. CDR3 coding DNA: TGTGCCAGCAGGACAGGGGTGGGGGCCGGGGAGCTGTTTTTT. Translation: CASRTGVGAGELFF.

The sample holds a few counts of this clonotype. This sequence joins TRBV7-8 and TRBJ2-4; TRBD2 matches 8 bases. CDR1 and CDR2 (germline): SGHVS, FQNEAQ. Trimming removed 4 bases from V and 0 bases from J; junction bases left unmatched: 14. The CDR3 consists of 19 residues. As DNA, the CDR3 is TGTGCCAGCAGCTCAGAACTAGCGGTCCAGCTATTAGCCAAAAACATTCAGTACTTC. Protein sequence: CASSSELAVQLLAKNIQYF. The complete variable domain, with remaining parts taken from reference TRBV7-8 and TRBJ2-4, reads GAGVSQSPRYKVAKRGQDVALRCDPISGHVSLFWYQQALGQGPEFLTYFQNEAQLDKSGLPSDRFFAERPEGSVSTLKIQRTQQEDSAVYLCASSSELAVQLLAKNIQYFGAGTRLSVL.

This clonotype showed up many times. The rearrangement uses TRBV12-3 or TRBV12-4 and TRBJ2-1; 9 positions match TRBD2. Losses at the gene ends were 0 bases for V and 1 base for J; bases not matched to a gene: 4. The CDR3 loop spans 17 amino acids. This chain's CDR3 is CASSLAWLAGSYNEQFF. The CDR3 DNA reads as TGTGCCAGCAGTTTAGCGTGGCTAGCGGGGTCCTACAATGAGCAGTTCTTC.

This clonotype was seen just once. A much larger clone differs from this one at a single base, so this may be a read error. V and J are TRBV11-3 and TRBJ1-1, with D hard to call. The CDR3 is 16 amino acids. CDR1 and CDR2 (germline): SGHNT, YENEEA. The V gene lost 0 bases and the J gene lost 5 bases, with 16 bases spanning the gap. This chain's CDR3 is CASSLDPRASGTEAFF. In DNA form, the CDR3 reads TGTGCCAGCAGCTTAGACCCTAGAGCGTCGGGTACTGAAGCTTTCTTT.